Following are 23 T cell receptor beta chains from one sample sequenced in a study of Ad26.COV2.S vaccination and SARS-CoV-2 variants (dated by TCRdb to the early 2020s). Libraries were constructed by the immunoSEQ multiplex PCR assay. As stored in TCRdb, this immuneACCESS dataset retains in-frame rearrangements with V and J assigned. A fraction of the clones does not appear; measured against another copy, unresolved V genes explain less than half of the discrepancy, and the remainder lacks a known reason. For this sample there are roughly 320,000 clones; just over 85% appear just once. 1.9% of the sample belongs to the ten largest clones. The treatment or condition label of this sample denotes: over 15 received Ad26.COV2.S at low or high dose, single or two shots; roughly five received placebo; per-sample allocation not given. Repertoires of vaccine and placebo recipients were sequenced from samples collected on day 63 after the first injection.

The material was peripheral blood, obtained in a trial of Ad26.COV2.S vaccine versus placebo. Every receptor here comes from a person aged 18-65 years who received the Ad26.COV2.S COVID-19 vaccine or a placebo.

The rearrangement joins TRBV3-1 (or the pseudogene TRBV3-2) to TRBJ1-1, with D maybe TRBD1 (5 bases). The germline V gene has CDR1 LGHDT and CDR2 YNNKEL (reference sequence). The ends were cut back, 0 bases at V and 1 base at J, with 15 bases in the middle. This CDR3 contains 17 residues. The DNA for the CDR3 is TGTGCCAGCAGCCAAGATTCGGTGAGACAGAAGAACACTGAAGCTTTCTTT. Its protein is CASSQDSVRQKNTEAFF.

The table lists this clone with a few counts. V is TRBV19 and J is TRBJ2-2; D may be TRBD1 (6 bases). V lost 4 bases to trimming and J lost 5 bases, with 17 bases between them. The CDR3 extends over 16 amino acids. Germline CDR1 and CDR2: LNHDA and SQIVND (reference sequence). The CDR3 DNA is TGTGCCAGTAGTAAGACCCCCGGGACACCGACCGGGGAGCTGTTTTTT. Its translation: CASSKTPGTPTGELFF.

The rearrangement uses TRBV7-2 and TRBJ1-4, with D possibly TRBD1 on 6 matching bases. Germline V gene sequence: CDR1 SGHTA, CDR2 FQGNSA. The germline V and J ends were trimmed by 1 base and 8 bases, with 11 bases remaining between them. There are 14 residues in the CDR3. The CDR3 coding sequence is TGTGCCAGCAGCTTAGGGGACACACTAGAAAAACTGTTTTTT. Amino acid sequence: CASSLGDTLEKLFF.

The J gene is TRBJ1-5, the V gene TRBV4-1; a weak D match, TRBD1 (5 bases). V was clipped by 1 base and J by 0 bases, with 25 bases between them. This CDR3 has 21 amino acids. Germline-derived CDR1 and CDR2 are MGHRA and YSYEKL. This CDR3 is CASSQAVNRDRQSHSNQPQHF. The CDR3 nucleotides are TGCGCCAGCAGCCAAGCCGTCAACCGGGACCGTCAGAGCCATAGCAATCAGCCCCAGCATTTT.

This chain connects TRBV4-2 to TRBJ2-1; 9 bases align to TRBD2. The CDR3 has 16 amino acids. Germline loops: CDR1 LGHNA, CDR2 YNFKEQ. J lost 8 bases, V lost 0 bases, and 8 bases had no gene match. CDR3 amino acids: CASSQDNLAGWDEQFF. CDR3 DNA sequence: TGTGCCAGCAGCCAAGATAACCTAGCGGGGTGGGATGAGCAGTTCTTC.

This sequence joins TRBV5-8 and TRBJ2-1; D is ambiguous. Trimming removed 7 bases from V and 0 bases from J, with 17 bases in between. Germline assignment: CDR1 SGHTS and CDR2 YDEGEE. The CDR3 is 16 residues long. CDR3 loop: CASRRISLSSYNEQFF. The DNA for the CDR3 is TGTGCCAGCCGCCGAATTTCATTGAGCTCCTACAATGAGCAGTTCTTC.

Only a few counts were recorded for this clone. This chain joins TRBV12-3 or TRBV12-4 and TRBJ1-1; no reliable D call. The CDR3 contains 13 residues. V was cut by 5 bases and J by 1 base, with 8 bases left in between. This chain's CDR3 is CASSPDWNTEAFF. Written as DNA, the CDR3 is TGTGCCAGCAGTCCCGACTGGAACACTGAAGCTTTCTTT.

The chain uses TRBV19 and TRBJ1-2; D not certain. CDR1 and CDR2 (germline): LNHDA, SQIVND (reference sequence). V was pared by 9 bases and J by 4 bases, with 18 bases between. The CDR3 is 14 residues long. For the CDR3, the DNA is TGTGCCAGCCGATCGCCGGGCCCGGGCTATGGCTACACCTTC. This codes for CASRSPGPGYGYTF.

The chain links TRBV5-4 to TRBJ1-1; D is unclear. CDR1 is SGHNT and CDR2 is YYREEE in the germline V gene (reference sequence). V dropped 2 bases and J dropped 0 bases, with 8 bases sitting between them. The CDR3 spans 14 residues. CDR3 bases: TGTGCCAGCAGCTTCGGAGGAATGAACACTGAAGCTTTCTTT. Its translation: CASSFGGMNTEAFF.

This sequence joins TRBV9 and TRBJ1-3; a weak D match, TRBD1 (6 bases). The V end was cut by 3 bases, the J end by 3 bases, with 10 bases between. CDR3 length equals 14 residues. Germline V lookup: CDR1 SGDLS, CDR2 YYNGEE. The CDR3 DNA follows: TGTGCCAGCAGCGCACAGGGATATGGAAACACCATATATTTT. It codes for CASSAQGYGNTIYF. Full variable domain (rest looked up from reference TRBV9 and TRBJ1-3): DSGVTQTPKHLITATGQRVTLRCSPRSGDLSVYWYQQSLDQGLQFLIQYYNGEERAKGNILERFSAQQFPDLHSELNLSSLELGDSALYFCASSAQGYGNTIYFGEGSWLTVV.

The CDR3, as DNA: TGTGCCAGCAGCCGCGACAGGGGTTCCTACAATGAGCAGTTCTTC. The encoded protein is CASSRDRGSYNEQFF. The J gene is TRBJ2-1, the V gene TRBV7-9; 8 nucleotides match TRBD1. Germline V gene lookup returns CDR1 SEHNR and CDR2 FQNEAQ (reference sequence). The CDR3 length is 15 residues. After removal of 5 bases from V and 1 base from J, the junction contained 4 bases not matched to a gene.

This clone was counted only a few times. This chain connects TRBV19 to TRBJ1-6; maybe TRBD1 (6 bases). The CDR3 totals 15 residues. V lost 4 bases and J 5 bases, leaving 12 bases between the germline ends. CDR1 is LNHDA and CDR2 is SQIVND in the germline V gene (reference sequence). Here the CDR3 reads CASSRKGDHNSPLHF. In DNA, the CDR3 is TGTGCCAGTAGTAGAAAGGGGGATCATAATTCACCCCTCCACTTT. Full variable domain (outside the CDR3, taken from reference TRBV19 and TRBJ1-6): DGGITQSPKYLFRKEGQNVTLSCEQNLNHDAMYWYRQDPGQGLRLIYYSQIVNDFQKGDIAEGYSVSREKKESFPLTVTSAQKNPTAFYLCASSRKGDHNSPLHFGNGTRLTVT.

This clone was counted many times. The chain couples TRBV10-2 to TRBJ1-2; TRBD1 matches 7 bases. CDR1 and CDR2 from the germline V gene are WSHSY and SAAADI. The V segment lost 3 bases and the J segment 5 bases; nucleotides outside the gene matches: 9. This CDR3 region has 15 residues. The CDR3 loop reads CASSDKGASFYGYTF. CDR3 in DNA: TGCGCCAGCAGTGACAAGGGGGCCTCTTTTTATGGCTACACCTTC.

V usage is TRBV9 and J usage is TRBJ1-2; 10 bases match TRBD1. The CDR3 consists of 14 residues. Germline values: CDR1 SGDLS, CDR2 YYNGEE. V was clipped by 6 bases and J by 4 bases; unmatched bases: 6. In DNA form, the CDR3 reads TGTGCCAGCAACGGACAGGGGGACCTCTATGGCTACACCTTC. This encodes CASNGQGDLYGYTF.

CDR3 in amino acids: CASSHSRGSYNEQFF. The CDR3 DNA is TGCGCCAGCAGCCATAGCCGTGGCTCCTACAATGAGCAGTTCTTC. V gene TRBV4-3 combines with J gene TRBJ2-1; D gene unclear. The germline V gene encodes CDR1 LGHNA and CDR2 YSLEER. Trimming cost V 3 bases and J 0 bases, with 9 bases left between them. The CDR3 spans 15 residues.

V and J are TRBV7-2 and TRBJ2-3, with 8 nucleotides matching TRBD2. Germline CDR1 SGHTA, CDR2 FQGNSA. The CDR3 sequence is 15 residues long. V dropped 5 bases and J dropped 5; count of bases not matched to a gene: 9. The CDR3 nucleotides read TGTGCCAGCAGCCAACTCAGCGGGGGAATAGATACGCAGTATTTT. Translation: CASSQLSGGIDTQYF.

The rearrangement links TRBV7-5 to TRBJ2-7; the D call TRBD1 from the table was never checked on the DNA. TRBV7-5 is a pseudogene locus. CDR3 length: 15 amino acids. The CDR3 here is CVRSPSGTGDYEQYF. The DNA for the CDR3 is TGTGTCAGAAGCCCCTCCGGGACAGGGGACTACGAGCAGTACTTC.

This sequence joins TRBV18 and TRBJ2-5; 7 bases align to TRBD1. The CDR3 sequence is 15 residues long. With 5 bases clipped from V and 5 bases from J, the junction kept 11 bases outside the gene matches. Germline values: CDR1 KGHSH, CDR2 LQKENI. In nucleotides, the CDR3 is TGTGCCAGCTCATCACAGGGGCCGGGGATTGAGACCCAGTACTTC. Translating gives CASSSQGPGIETQYF.

This chain connects TRBV9 to TRBJ2-2; no definite D call. V lost 0 bases and J lost 2, with 11 bases in between. Germline V gene data show CDR1 as SGDLS and CDR2 as YYNGEE. This CDR3 comprises 16 residues. This CDR3 reads CASSVVDGHNTGELFF. The DNA for the CDR3 is TGTGCCAGCAGCGTAGTGGACGGCCACAACACCGGGGAGCTGTTTTTT.

In DNA, the CDR3 is TGTGCCAGCAGCTCCCGGGACTTCCAAGAGACCCAGTACTTC. This sequence encodes CASSSRDFQETQYF. V and J are TRBV9 and TRBJ2-5; D may be TRBD2 (6 bases). The CDR3 extends over 14 amino acids. Germline loops: CDR1 SGDLS, CDR2 YYNGEE. V was clipped by 4 bases and J by 1 base, with 11 bases between them.

V gene TRBV15 combines with J gene TRBJ1-4, with a tentative D call TRBD1 (5 bases). CDR3 size: 15 residues. V was clipped by 1 base and J by 5 bases, with 11 bases between them. Germline V gives CDR1 LNHNV, CDR2 YYDKDF (reference sequence). In nucleotides, the CDR3 is TGTGCCACCAGCAGAGCTGGGGCAGGGAATGAAAAACTGTTTTTT. As protein: CATSRAGAGNEKLFF.

The gene calls are TRBV10-3 and TRBJ1-1; D is unclear. The CDR3 spans 15 residues. CDR1 and CDR2 from the germline V gene are ENHRY and SYGVKD. V was shortened by 4 bases and J by 0 bases, with 12 bases between the two germline ends. The CDR3 region has the DNA TGTGCCATCAGTGGAGGCAGTCTTATGAACACTGAAGCTTTCTTT. Translation: CAISGGSLMNTEAFF.

This rearrangement joins TRBV9 to TRBJ2-1; 7 bases align to TRBD2. The germline V gene has CDR1 SGDLS and CDR2 YYNGEE. The CDR3 covers 14 residues. Losses at the gene ends were 2 bases for V and 9 bases for J; bases not matched to a gene: 8. The CDR3 nucleotides read TGTGCCAGCAGCGTGGTTTCGGGGGGAGGTGAGCAGTTCTTC. Protein product: CASSVVSGGGEQFF.